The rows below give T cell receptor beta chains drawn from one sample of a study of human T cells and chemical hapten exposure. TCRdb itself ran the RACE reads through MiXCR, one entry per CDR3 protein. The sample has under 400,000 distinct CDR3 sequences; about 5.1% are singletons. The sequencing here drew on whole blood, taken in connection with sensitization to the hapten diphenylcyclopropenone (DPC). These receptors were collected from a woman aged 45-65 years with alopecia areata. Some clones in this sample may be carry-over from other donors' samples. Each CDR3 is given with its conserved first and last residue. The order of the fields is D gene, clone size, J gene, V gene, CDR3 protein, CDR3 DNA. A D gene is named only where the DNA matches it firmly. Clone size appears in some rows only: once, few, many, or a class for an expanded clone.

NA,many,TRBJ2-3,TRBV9,CASSVEGGFSTDTQYF,TGTGCCAGCAGCGTAGAAGGGGGGTTTAGCACAGATACGCAGTATTTT
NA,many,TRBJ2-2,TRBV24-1,CATRTRRPAGELFF,TGTGCCACCAGGACTCGGAGACCGGCCGGGGAGCTGTTTTTT
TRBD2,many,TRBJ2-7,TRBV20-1,CSAPTSGSAEQYF,TGCAGTGCTCCGACTAGCGGGAGCGCCGAGCAGTACTTC
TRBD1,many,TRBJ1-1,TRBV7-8,CASSTKTGVAEAFF,TGTGCCAGCAGCACCAAGACAGGGGTCGCTGAAGCTTTCTTT
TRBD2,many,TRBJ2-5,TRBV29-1,CSVESRGREETQYF,TGCAGCGTTGAGTCGAGAGGGAGGGAAGAGACCCAGTACTTC
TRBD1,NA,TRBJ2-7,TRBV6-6,CASSYGGDRGSYEQYF,TGTGCCAGCAGTTACGGTGGGGACAGGGGTTCCTACGAGCAGTACTTC
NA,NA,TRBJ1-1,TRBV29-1,CSARDNMNTEAFF,TGCAGCGCTCGGGACAACATGAACACTGAAGCTTTCTTT
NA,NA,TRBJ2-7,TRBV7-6,CASSLNRAPSLYEQYF,TGTGCCAGCAGCTTAAACCGGGCCCCGAGTTTATACGAGCAGTACTTC
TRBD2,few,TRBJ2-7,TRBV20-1,CSARTRTGEQYF,TGCAGTGCTCGGACTAGAACGGGGGAGCAGTACTTC
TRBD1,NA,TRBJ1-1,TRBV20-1,CSARGEGDSQAFF,TGCAGTGCAAGAGGGGAAGGGGACAGTCAAGCTTTCTTT
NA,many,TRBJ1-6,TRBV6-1,CASIFLPSGLDNSPLHF,TGTGCCAGTATCTTCCTCCCATCGGGGCTCGATAATTCACCCCTCCACTTT
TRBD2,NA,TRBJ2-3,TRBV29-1,CSVENWLAGESDTQYF,TGCAGCGTTGAAAATTGGCTAGCGGGAGAATCAGATACGCAGTATTTT
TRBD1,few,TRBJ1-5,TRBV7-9,CASSLIPGTGGIGNQPQHF,TGTGCCAGCAGCTTAATCCCCGGGACAGGGGGGATAGGCAATCAGCCCCAGCATTTT
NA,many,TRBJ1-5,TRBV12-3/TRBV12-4,CASSPGRRITPGQPQHF,TGTGCCAGCAGCCCGGGGCGGAGAATAACGCCGGGACAGCCCCAGCATTTT
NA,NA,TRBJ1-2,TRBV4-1,CASSQAAGINYGYTF,TGCGCCAGCAGCCAAGCGGCCGGGATTAACTATGGCTACACCTTC
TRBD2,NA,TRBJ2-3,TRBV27,CASSLGGSRADTQYF,TGTGCCAGCAGTTTAGGCGGGAGCAGGGCAGATACGCAGTATTTT
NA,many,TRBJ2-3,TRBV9,CASSVGTVSTDTQYF,TGTGCCAGCAGCGTAGGAACAGTTAGCACAGATACGCAGTATTTT
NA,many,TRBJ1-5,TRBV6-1,CASSEALPVSNQPQHF,TGTGCCAGCAGTGAAGCGCTCCCGGTGAGCAATCAGCCCCAGCATTTT
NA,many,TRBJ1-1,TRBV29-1,CSAFPDMNTEAFF,TGCAGCGCTTTTCCAGACATGAACACTGAAGCTTTCTTT
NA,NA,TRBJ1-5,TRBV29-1,CSVAGVGQPQHF,TGCAGCGTTGCCGGGGTAGGACAGCCCCAGCATTTT
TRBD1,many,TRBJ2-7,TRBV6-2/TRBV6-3,CASRESGTGVNEQYF,TGTGCCAGCAGGGAATCCGGGACAGGGGTGAACGAGCAGTACTTC
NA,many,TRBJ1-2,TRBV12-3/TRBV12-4,CASTPLIRNRYGYTF,TGTGCCAGCACCCCCCTAATCCGGAATAGATATGGCTACACCTTC
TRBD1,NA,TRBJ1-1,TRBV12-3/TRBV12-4,CASSIGGQGKTEAFF,TGTGCCAGCAGCATCGGGGGACAGGGAAAAACTGAAGCTTTCTTT
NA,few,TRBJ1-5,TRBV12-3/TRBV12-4,CASSPLAVDQPQHF,TGTGCCAGCAGCCCTCTGGCCGTAGATCAGCCCCAGCATTTT
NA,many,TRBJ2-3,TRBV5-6,CASSSTGTHTQYF,TGTGCCAGCAGCTCGACCGGGACGCATACGCAGTATTTT
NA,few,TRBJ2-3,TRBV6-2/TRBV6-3,CASTPIRTDLTDTQYF,TGTGCCAGCACTCCAATTAGGACCGATCTCACAGATACGCAGTATTTT
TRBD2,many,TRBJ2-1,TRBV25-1,CASSEAGGPYNEQFF,TGTGCCAGCAGTGAGGCGGGAGGGCCTTACAATGAGCAGTTCTTC
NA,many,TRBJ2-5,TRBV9,CASSVDGSSLVTQYF,TGTGCCAGCAGCGTAGATGGTAGTAGCTTGGTGACCCAGTACTTC
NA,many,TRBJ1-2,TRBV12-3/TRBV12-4,CASSHAGGTYGYTF,TGTGCCAGCAGTCATGCCGGGGGGACCTATGGCTACACCTTC
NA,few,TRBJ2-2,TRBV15,CATSKANTGELFF,TGTGCCACCAGCAAAGCGAACACCGGGGAGCTGTTTTTT
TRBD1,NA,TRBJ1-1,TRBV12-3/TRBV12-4,CASSLYPDRAEAFF,TGTGCCAGCAGTCTGTATCCGGACAGGGCTGAAGCTTTCTTT
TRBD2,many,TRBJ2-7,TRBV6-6,CASSLSGRREQYF,TGTGCCAGCAGTCTTAGCGGGAGGCGCGAGCAGTACTTC
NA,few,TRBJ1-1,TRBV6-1,CASSEGNRNTEAFF,TGTGCCAGCAGTGAAGGCAACAGGAACACTGAAGCTTTCTTT